This T cell receptor (beta chain) emerged from a study of T cell changes during pregnancy in multiple sclerosis. TCRdb's table, derived via immunoSEQ multiplex PCR, lists solely in-frame clones and lacks some. The sample holds about 75,000 clones, approximately 95% seen once. The germline V gene has CDR1 SGHAT and CDR2 FQNNGV. Trimming cost V 5 bases and J 7 bases; bases outside gene matches: 7. This CDR3 contains 14 residues. This receptor was taken from a female donor with multiple sclerosis, enrolled in a pregnancy study. Source: CD4+ T cells from peripheral blood mononuclear cells, taken after pregnancy. V is TRBV11-2 and J is TRBJ2-5; 10 bases line up with TRBD2. CDR3 sequence: CASSIPSGSWTQYF. CDR3 DNA: TGTGCCAGCAGCATCCCTAGCGGGAGTTGGACCCAGTACTTC.